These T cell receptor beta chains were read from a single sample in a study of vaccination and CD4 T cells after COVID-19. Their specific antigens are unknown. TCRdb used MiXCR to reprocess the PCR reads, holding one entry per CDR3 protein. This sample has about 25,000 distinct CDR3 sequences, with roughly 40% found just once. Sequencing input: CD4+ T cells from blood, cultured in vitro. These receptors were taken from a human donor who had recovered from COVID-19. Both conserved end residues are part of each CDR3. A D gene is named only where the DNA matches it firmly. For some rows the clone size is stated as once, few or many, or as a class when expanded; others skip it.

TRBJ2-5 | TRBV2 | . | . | TGTGCCAGCAGTGGGAGGACTACACAAGAGACCCAGTACTTC | CASSGRTTQETQYF
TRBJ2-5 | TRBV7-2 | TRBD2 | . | TGTGCCAGCAGCTTAGGGGCCCCCGGGACTAGCGGGAGAGTGGGGACCCAGTACTTC | CASSLGAPGTSGRVGTQYF
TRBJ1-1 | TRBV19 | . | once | TGTGCCAGTAGTATATGGGGCAGTTGGACTGAAGCTTTCTTT | CASSIWGSWTEAFF
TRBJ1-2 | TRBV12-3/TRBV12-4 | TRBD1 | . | TGTGCCAGCAGTGACCGGACAGGGAATGGCTACACCTTC | CASSDRTGNGYTF
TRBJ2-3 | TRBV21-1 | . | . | TGTGCCAGCAGCAATGGGACAGGGGCCCCAGATACGCAGTATTTT | CASSNGTGAPDTQYF
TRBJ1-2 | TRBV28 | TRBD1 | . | TGTGCCAGCAGGGCCCCAAACAGGGGGAGTGATGGCTACACCTTC | CASRAPNRGSDGYTF
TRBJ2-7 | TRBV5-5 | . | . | TGTGCCAGCAGCTCCATAAGAGGGATCTCCTACGAGCAGTACTTC | CASSSIRGISYEQYF
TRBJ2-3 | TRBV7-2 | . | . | TGTGCCAGCAGCTCCCTTGAGCGGAGACACACTAGCACAGATACGCAGTATTTT | CASSSLERRHTSTDTQYF
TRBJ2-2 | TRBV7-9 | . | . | TGTGCCAGCAGCTGGAAACTCCGATCCGGAAACACCGGGGAGCTGTTTTTT | CASSWKLRSGNTGELFF
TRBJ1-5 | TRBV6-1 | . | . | TGTGCCAGCACGATCGCCCCCAATCAGCCCCAGCATTTT | CASTIAPNQPQHF
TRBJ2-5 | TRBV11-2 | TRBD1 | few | TGTGCCAGCAGCTCGTTCCCGGGACAGGGAGGGTTGGGGACCCAGTACTTC | CASSSFPGQGGLGTQYF
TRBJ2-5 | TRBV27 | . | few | TGTGCCAGCAGTCCCCACGGGAAGGCCACCAAAGAGACCCAGTACTTC | CASSPHGKATKETQYF
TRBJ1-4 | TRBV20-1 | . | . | TGCAGTGCTCGCCTTGCAACTAATGAAAAACTGTTTTTT | CSARLATNEKLFF
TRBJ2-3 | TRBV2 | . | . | TGTGCCGGCAGTGAAGGGGTCCTCACAGATACGCAGTATTTT | CAGSEGVLTDTQYF
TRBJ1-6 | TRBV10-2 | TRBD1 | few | TGCGCCAGCAGTGAGTTTCAACCCGGGACAGTCAATAATTCACCCCTCCACTTT | CASSEFQPGTVNNSPLHF
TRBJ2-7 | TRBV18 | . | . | TGTGCCAGCTCACCAGGGGCAGTCTCCGCCGAGCAGTACTTC | CASSPGAVSAEQYF
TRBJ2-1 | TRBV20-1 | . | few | TGCAGTGCTAGAAAATCGACGTCAGGGGACTACAATGAGCAGTTCTTC | CSARKSTSGDYNEQFF
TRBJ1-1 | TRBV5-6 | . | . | TGTGCCAGCAGCCCCGGGACGGCAGAAGCTTTCTTT | CASSPGTAEAFF
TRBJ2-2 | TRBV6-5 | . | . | TGTGCCAGCAGTTACTCGAAAGGGGTTACCGGGGAGCTGTTTTTT | CASSYSKGVTGELFF
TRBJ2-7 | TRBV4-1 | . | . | TGCGCCAGCAGCCAAGTATACAGGGAATCCTACGAGCAGTACTTC | CASSQVYRESYEQYF
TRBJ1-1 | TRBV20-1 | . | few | TGCAGTGCTAGAGATCTCATGGGGGGCCCCATGAACACTGAAGCTTTCTTT | CSARDLMGGPMNTEAFF
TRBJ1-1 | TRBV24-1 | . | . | TGTGCCACCAGTGATCCACAGCAGACTGAAGCTTTCTTT | CATSDPQQTEAFF
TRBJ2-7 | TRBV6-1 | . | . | TGTGCCACCCAGGGACTGGCTCGGGGCGAGCAGTACTTC | CATQGLARGEQYF
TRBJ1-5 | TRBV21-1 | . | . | TGTGCCAGCAGCAAGTCGGCTATCAAAAATCAGCCCCAGCATTTT | CASSKSAIKNQPQHF
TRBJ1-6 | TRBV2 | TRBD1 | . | TGTGCCAGCAGTACGACAGGGCTCAATTCACCCCTCCACTTT | CASSTTGLNSPLHF
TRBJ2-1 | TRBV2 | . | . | TGTGCCAGCAGCGCTTTCTATGAGCAGTTCTTC | CASSAFYEQFF
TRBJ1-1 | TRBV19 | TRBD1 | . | TGTGCCAGTAGTACGACAGGGGGCCTGAACACTGAAGCTTTCTTT | CASSTTGGLNTEAFF
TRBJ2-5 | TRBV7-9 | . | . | TGTGCCAGCAGCTTAAGGGCGGCGGTCTGGGCCGGGTACGCGGAGACCCAGTACTTC | CASSLRAAVWAGYAETQYF
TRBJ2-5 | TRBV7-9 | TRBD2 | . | TGTGCCAGCAGCTTAGGGAGGGCTAGCGGGGGGGACCTCCAAGAGACCCAGTACTTC | CASSLGRASGGDLQETQYF
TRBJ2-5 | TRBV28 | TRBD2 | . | TGTGCCAGCAGTTTCCCCCTCCGACTAGCGGGAGGCCAAGAGACCCAGTACTTC | CASSFPLRLAGGQETQYF
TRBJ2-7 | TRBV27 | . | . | TGTGCCAGCAGTTCACGGGGACAAAGCTCCTACGAGCAGTACTTC | CASSSRGQSSYEQYF
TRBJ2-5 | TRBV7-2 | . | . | TGTGCCAGCAGCCCGAGGGGGCGGGAGGAGACCCAGTACTTC | CASSPRGREETQYF